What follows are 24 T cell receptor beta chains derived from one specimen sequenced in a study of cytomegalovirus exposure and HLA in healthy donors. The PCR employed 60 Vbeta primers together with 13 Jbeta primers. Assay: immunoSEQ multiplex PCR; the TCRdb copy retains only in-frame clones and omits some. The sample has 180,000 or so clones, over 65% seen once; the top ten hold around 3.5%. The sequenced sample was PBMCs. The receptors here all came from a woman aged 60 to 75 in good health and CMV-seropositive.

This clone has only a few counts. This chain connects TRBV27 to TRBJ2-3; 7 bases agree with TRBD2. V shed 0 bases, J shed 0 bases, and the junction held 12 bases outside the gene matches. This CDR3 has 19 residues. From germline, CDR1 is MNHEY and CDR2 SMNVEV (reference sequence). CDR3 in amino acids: CASSLSWGLWTRSTDTQYF. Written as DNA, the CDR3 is TGTGCCAGCAGTTTATCTTGGGGGTTGTGGACTAGGAGCACAGATACGCAGTATTTT.

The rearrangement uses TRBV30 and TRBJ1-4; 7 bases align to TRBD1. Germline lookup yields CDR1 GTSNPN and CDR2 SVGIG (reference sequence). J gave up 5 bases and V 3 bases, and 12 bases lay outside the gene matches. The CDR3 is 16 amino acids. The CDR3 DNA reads TGTGCCTGGAGCCTTGGAACGAGGGGGCGAAATGAAAAACTGTTTTTT. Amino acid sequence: CAWSLGTRGRNEKLFF.

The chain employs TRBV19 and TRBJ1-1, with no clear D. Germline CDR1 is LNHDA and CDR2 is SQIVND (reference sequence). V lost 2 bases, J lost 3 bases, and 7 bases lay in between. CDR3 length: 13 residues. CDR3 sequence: CASSIRRYTEAFF. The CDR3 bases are TGTGCCAGTAGTATAAGGAGGTACACTGAAGCTTTCTTT.

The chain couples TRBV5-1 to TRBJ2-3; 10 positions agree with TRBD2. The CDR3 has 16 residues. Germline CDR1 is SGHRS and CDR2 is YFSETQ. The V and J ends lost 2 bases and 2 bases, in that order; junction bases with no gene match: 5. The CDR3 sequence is CASSLMGLAHTDTQYF. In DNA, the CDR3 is TGCGCCAGCAGCTTAATGGGACTAGCGCACACAGATACGCAGTATTTT.

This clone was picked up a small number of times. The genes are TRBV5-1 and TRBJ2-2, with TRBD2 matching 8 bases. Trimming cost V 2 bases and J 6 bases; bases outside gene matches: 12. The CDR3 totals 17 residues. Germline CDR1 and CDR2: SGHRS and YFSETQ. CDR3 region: CASSFGASGLAPGELFF. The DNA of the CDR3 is TGCGCCAGCAGCTTTGGGGCTAGCGGGTTAGCCCCCGGGGAGCTGTTTTTT.

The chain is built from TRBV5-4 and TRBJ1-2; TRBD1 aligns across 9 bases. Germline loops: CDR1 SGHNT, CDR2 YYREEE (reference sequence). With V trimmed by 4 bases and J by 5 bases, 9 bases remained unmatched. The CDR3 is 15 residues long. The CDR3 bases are TGTGCCAGCAGCCTCACAGGGGGCGTTGATTATGGCTACACCTTC. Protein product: CASSLTGGVDYGYTF.

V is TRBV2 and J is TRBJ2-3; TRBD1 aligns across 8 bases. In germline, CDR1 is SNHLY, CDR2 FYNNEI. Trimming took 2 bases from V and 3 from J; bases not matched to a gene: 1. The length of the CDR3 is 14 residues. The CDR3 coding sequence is TGTGCCAGCAGTGAACAGGGGGCAACAGATACGCAGTATTTT. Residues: CASSEQGATDTQYF.

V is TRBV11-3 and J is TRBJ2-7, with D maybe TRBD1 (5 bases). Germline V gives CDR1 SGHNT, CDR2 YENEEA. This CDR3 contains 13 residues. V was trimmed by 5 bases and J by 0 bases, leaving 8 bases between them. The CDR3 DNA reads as TGTGCCAGCAGCCGAGACAGCTCCTACGAGCAGTACTTC. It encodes CASSRDSSYEQYF.

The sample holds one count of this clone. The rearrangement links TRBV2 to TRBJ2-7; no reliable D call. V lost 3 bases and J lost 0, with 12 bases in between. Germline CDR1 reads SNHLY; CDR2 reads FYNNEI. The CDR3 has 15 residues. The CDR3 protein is CASSDGSLISYEQYF. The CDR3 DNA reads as TGTGCCAGCAGTGATGGCAGTTTAATCTCCTACGAGCAGTACTTC.

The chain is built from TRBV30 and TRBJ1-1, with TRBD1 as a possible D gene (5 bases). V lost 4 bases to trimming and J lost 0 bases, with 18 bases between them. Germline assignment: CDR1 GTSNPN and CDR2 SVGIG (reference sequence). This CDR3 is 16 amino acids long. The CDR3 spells CAWTTGAVLMNTEAFF. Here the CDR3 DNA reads TGTGCCTGGACCACTGGGGCAGTGTTAATGAACACTGAAGCTTTCTTT.

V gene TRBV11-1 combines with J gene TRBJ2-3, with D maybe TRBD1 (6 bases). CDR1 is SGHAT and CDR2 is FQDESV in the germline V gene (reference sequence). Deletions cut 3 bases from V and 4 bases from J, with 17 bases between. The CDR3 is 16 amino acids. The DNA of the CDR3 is TGTGCCAGCAGCTTTGACAGGTTGGCAGTAGCAGATACGCAGTATTTT. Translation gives CASSFDRLAVADTQYF.

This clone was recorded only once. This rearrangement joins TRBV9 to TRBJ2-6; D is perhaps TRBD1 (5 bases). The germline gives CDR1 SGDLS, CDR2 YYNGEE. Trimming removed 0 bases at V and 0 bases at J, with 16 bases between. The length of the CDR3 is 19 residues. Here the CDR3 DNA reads TGTGCCAGCAGCGTAGGGGTGCAGGGAAGAAGCTCTGGGGCCAACGTCCTGACTTTC. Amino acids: CASSVGVQGRSSGANVLTF.

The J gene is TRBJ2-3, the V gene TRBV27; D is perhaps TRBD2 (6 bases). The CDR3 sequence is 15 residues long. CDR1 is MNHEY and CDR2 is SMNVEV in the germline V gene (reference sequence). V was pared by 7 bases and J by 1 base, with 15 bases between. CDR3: CASTSRWGGTDTQYF. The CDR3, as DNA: TGTGCCAGCACCTCCCGGTGGGGGGGCACAGATACGCAGTATTTT.

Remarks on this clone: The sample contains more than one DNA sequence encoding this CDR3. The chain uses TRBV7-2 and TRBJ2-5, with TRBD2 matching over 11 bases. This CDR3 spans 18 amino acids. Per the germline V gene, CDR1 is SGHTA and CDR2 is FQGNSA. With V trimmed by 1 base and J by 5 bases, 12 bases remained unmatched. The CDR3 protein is CASSLGVAGGRVQETQYF. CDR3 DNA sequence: TGTGCCAGCAGCTTAGGGGTAGCGGGGGGGAGGGTCCAGGAGACCCAGTACTTC.

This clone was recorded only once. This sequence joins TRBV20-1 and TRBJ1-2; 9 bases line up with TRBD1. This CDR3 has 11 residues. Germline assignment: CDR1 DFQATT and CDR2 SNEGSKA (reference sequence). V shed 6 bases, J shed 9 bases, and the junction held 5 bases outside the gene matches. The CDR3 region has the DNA TGCAGTGCGGTTGACAGGGGGAGCTACACCTTC. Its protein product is CSAVDRGSYTF.

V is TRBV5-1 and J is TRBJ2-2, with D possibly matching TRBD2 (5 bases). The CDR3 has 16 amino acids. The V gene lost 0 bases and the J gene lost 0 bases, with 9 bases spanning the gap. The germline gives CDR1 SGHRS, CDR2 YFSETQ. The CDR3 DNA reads TGCGCCAGCAGCTTGGAACCGGGGACGAACACCGGGGAGCTGTTTTTT. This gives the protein CASSLEPGTNTGELFF.

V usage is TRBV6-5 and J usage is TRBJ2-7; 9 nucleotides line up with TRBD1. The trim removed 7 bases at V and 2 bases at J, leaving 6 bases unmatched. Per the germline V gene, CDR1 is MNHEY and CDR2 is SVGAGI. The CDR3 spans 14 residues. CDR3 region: CASTPDRGTYEQYF. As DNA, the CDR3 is TGTGCCAGCACTCCGGACAGGGGAACCTACGAGCAGTACTTC.

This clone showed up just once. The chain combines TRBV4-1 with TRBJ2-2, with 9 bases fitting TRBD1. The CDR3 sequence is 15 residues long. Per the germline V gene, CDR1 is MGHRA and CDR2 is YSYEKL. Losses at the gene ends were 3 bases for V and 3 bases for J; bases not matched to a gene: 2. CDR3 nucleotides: TGCGCCAGCAGCCAGGGACAGGGCCACACCGGGGAGCTGTTTTTT. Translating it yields CASSQGQGHTGELFF.

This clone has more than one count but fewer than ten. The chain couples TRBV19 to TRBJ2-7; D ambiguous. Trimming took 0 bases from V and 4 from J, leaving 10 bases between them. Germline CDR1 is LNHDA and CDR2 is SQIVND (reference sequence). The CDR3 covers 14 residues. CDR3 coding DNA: TGTGCCAGTAGTATAGATCCCCCCGTATACGAGCAGTACTTC. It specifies CASSIDPPVYEQYF.

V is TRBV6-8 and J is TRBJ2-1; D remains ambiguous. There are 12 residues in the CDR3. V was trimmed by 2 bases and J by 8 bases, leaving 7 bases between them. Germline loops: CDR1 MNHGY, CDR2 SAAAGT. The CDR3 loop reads CASSYDTHEQFF. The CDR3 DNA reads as TGTGCCAGCAGTTACGATACTCATGAGCAGTTCTTC.

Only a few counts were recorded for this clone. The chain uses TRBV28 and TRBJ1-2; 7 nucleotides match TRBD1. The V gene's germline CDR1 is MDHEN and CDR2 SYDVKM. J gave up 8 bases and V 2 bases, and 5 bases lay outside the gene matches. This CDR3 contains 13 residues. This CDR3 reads CASSLGQEGGYTF. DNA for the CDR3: TGTGCCAGCAGTTTAGGACAGGAAGGCGGCTACACCTTC.

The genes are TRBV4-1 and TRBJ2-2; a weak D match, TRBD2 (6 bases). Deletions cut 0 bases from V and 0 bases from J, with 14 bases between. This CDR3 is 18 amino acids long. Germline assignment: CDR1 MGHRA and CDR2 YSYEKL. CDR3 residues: CASSQDFGSSANTGELFF. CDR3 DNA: TGCGCCAGCAGCCAAGATTTCGGGAGTAGCGCGAACACCGGGGAGCTGTTTTTT.

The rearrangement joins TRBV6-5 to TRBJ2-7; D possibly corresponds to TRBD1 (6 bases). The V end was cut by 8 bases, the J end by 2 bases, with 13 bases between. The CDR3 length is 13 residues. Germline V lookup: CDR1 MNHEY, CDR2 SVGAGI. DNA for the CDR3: TGTGCCAGCCGACGGTCAGGGGCCTACGAGCAGTACTTC. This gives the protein CASRRSGAYEQYF.

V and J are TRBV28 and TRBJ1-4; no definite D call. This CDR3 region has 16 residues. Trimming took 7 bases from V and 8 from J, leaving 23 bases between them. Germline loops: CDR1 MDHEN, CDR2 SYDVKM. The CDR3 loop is CASTPGGEPEGEKLFF. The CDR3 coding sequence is TGTGCCAGCACCCCAGGCGGGGAACCCGAGGGAGAAAAACTGTTTTTT.